Detailed here is one T cell receptor beta chain. Its antigen remains unknown. These data originate in a study of cytomegalovirus exposure and HLA in healthy donors. About the study: Earlier, 95 million to 130 million unique TCR beta sequences were recovered from about 179 million T cells by an analysis.

PCR primers comprised 60 Vbeta and 13 Jbeta primers. Measured with immunoSEQ multiplex PCR; TCRdb has only the in-frame clones, and not every one. Of about 120,000 clones listed, roughly 80% are singletons. The study's findings and limits: Generally TCR sequences proved uncommon, though certain public TCRs appeared in numerous donors. Most of the CMV-associated TCR beta chains (in a later analysis) appeared to be HLA-restricted. According to the study, 160 or so TCR beta chains were cytomegalovirus-associated.

Source material: PBMCs. The sequence derives from a female donor in good health and CMV-seropositive.

The CDR3 DNA reads as TGTGCCAGCAGACAGAATGGCTATGGCTACACCTTC. Translating it yields CASRQNGYGYTF. V usage is TRBV6-5 and J usage is TRBJ1-2; D unresolved. The CDR3 length is 12 residues. The germline V gene has CDR1 MNHEY and CDR2 SVGAGI. V shed 6 bases and J shed 4 bases, with 9 bases lying between them.